Below, one T cell receptor beta chain is given with its context. Authors' methods: Reference gene primers were amplified, and this amplification served to estimate nucleated cell counts. The method was immunoSEQ multiplex PCR; TCRdb's version includes in-frame clones alone and lacks a portion of them. That table supplies the V and J calls and clone size; D and trimming were determined from the DNA. The sample lists more than 150,000 clones, just over 85% occurring once. This specimen comes from a study of blood T cell repertoires in COVID-19. On the study more broadly: Nucleic acid was either cDNA or gDNA, and it came from T cells, B-cell-depleted T cells, or PBMCs.

The CDR3 has 14 amino acids. Germline-derived CDR1 and CDR2 are MNHEY and SVGEGT. Trimming took 4 bases from V and 12 from J, leaving 16 bases between them. The clonotype originates from a man in his fifties or sixties with active or convalescent COVID-19. Sequenced: peripheral blood. The rearrangement links TRBV6-2 or TRBV6-3 to TRBJ1-6; possibly TRBD1 for D (6 bases). The CDR3 bases are TGTGCCAGCAGTTTAACAGGGTCGGGAGGACCCCTCCACTTT. Its protein product is CASSLTGSGGPLHF.